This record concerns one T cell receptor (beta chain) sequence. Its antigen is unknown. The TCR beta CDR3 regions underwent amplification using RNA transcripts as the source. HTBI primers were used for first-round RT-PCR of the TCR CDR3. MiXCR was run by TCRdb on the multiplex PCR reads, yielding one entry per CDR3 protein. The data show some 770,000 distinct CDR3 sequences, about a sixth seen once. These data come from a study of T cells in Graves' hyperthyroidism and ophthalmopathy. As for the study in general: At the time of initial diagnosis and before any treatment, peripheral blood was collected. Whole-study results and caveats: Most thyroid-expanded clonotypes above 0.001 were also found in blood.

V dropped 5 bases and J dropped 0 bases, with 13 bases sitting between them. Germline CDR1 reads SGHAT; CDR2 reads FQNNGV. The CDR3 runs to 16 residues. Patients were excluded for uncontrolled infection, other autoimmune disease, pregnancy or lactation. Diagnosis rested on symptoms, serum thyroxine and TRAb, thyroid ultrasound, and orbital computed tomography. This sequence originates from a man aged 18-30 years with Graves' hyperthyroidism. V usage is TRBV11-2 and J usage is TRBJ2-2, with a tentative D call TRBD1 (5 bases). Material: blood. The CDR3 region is CASSPRRGTNTGELFF. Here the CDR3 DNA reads TGTGCCAGCAGCCCCCGAAGGGGAACGAACACCGGGGAGCTGTTTTTT.